This TCR beta chain was documented in a study of T-cell memory formation after mild COVID-19. Study-wide findings and caveats: Still unconfirmed is whether the second-wave clones peaking on day 37 recognized SARS-CoV-2.

Trimming removed 5 bases at V and 10 bases at J, with 9 bases between. Germline loops: CDR1 SEHNR, CDR2 FQNEAQ (reference sequence). The CDR3 is 11 amino acids. TCRdb reprocessed the 5' RACE reads via MiXCR and lists one record per CDR3 protein. There are 250,000 to 400,000 distinct CDR3 sequences in the sample; approximately 14% occur only once, and approximately 22% lies in the top ten. This clonotype has more than one count but fewer than ten. Its cognate antigen is unknown. V usage is TRBV7-9 and J usage is TRBJ2-4; D perhaps matches TRBD2 (6 bases). This clonotype originated in a man younger than 35 who had mild COVID-19 (a few samples of this study predate the infection). Cell type and time point are not known. Material for sequencing was PBMCs or a T cell subset sorted from them (not recorded which). CDR3 in DNA: TGTGCCAGCAGCCCCGCGGGAATTCAGTACTTC. It yields the protein CASSPAGIQYF.